This entry describes one T cell receptor (beta chain). The data are from a study of blood T cell repertoires in COVID-19. Whole-study context: The analysed material was cDNA or gDNA that came from T cells, B-cell-depleted T cells, or PBMCs.

Germline V lookup: CDR1 ENHRY, CDR2 SYGVKD. V gave up 6 bases and J gave up 3 bases, with 12 bases separating them. The CDR3 covers 14 residues. Participants had their cohort set by participant-reported clinical history. Authors' analysis steps: Reference gene primer amplification in the assay estimated nucleated cell counts. Assay used: immunoSEQ multiplex PCR; TCRdb lists only in-frame clones, some missing. V, J and clone size are those of that table, while D and trimming were read from the DNA. The data contain some 300,000 clones, roughly 86% of them singletons. The sample comprised PBMCs or T cells enriched from blood (not recorded which). V and J are TRBV10-3 and TRBJ2-1; possibly TRBD1 for D (6 bases). This clonotype was obtained from a woman aged 50 to 65 who had been exposed to COVID-19. This chain's CDR3 is CAIRDRPYYNEQFF. CDR3 DNA: TGTGCCATCAGGGACAGACCTTACTACAATGAGCAGTTCTTC.